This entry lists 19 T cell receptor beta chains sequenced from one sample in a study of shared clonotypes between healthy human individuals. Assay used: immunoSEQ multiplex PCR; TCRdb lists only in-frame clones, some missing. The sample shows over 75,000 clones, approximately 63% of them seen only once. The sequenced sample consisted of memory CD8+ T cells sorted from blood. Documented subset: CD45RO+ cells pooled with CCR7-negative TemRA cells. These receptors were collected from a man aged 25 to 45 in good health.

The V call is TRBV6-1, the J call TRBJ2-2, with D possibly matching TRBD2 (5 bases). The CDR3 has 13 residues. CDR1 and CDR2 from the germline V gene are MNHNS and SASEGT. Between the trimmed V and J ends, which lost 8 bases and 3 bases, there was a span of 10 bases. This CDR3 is CASGEADTGELFF. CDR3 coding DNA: TGTGCCAGCGGAGAAGCGGACACCGGGGAGCTGTTTTTT.

The CDR3 DNA reads TGTGCCAGCAGCTTAGACCAGACCGGGGAGCTGTTTTTT. Translated: CASSLDQTGELFF. The chain links TRBV7-3 to TRBJ2-2; D not certain. This CDR3 spans 13 amino acids. V was cut by 2 bases and J by 5 bases, with 6 bases left in between. Germline values: CDR1 SGHTA, CDR2 FQGTGA.

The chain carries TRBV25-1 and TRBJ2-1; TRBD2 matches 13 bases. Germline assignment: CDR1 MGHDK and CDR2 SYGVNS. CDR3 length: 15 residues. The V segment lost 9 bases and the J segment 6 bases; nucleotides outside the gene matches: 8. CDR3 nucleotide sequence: TGTGCCAGACCCGGGACTAGCGGGAACGGCAATGAGCAGTTCTTC. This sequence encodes CARPGTSGNGNEQFF.

This chain's CDR3 is CASSLGGTSGIQETQYF. The CDR3 bases are TGTGCCAGCAGCTTAGGTGGGACTAGCGGGATTCAAGAGACCCAGTACTTC. The rearrangement joins TRBV7-9 to TRBJ2-5, with 13 nucleotides matching TRBD2. J gave up 2 bases and V 1 base, and 4 bases lay outside the gene matches. CDR3 length: 17 amino acids. From germline, CDR1 is SEHNR and CDR2 FQNEAQ (reference sequence). Based on the CDR3 plus reference TRBV7-9 and TRBJ2-5, the full variable domain is DTGVSQNPRHKITKRGQNVTFRCDPISEHNRLYWYRQTLGQGPEFLTYFQNEAQLEKSRLLSDRFSAERPKGSFSTLEIQRTEQGDSAMYLCASSLGGTSGIQETQYFGPGTRLLVL.

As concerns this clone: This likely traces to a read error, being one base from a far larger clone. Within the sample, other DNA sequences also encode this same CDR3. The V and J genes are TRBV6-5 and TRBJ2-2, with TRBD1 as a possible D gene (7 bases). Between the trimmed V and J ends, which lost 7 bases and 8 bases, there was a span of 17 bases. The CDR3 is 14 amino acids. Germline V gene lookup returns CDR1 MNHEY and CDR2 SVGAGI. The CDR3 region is CASTSRGDAGELFF. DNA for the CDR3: TGTGCCAGCACCTCCAGGGGGGACGCTGGGGAGCTGTTTTTT.

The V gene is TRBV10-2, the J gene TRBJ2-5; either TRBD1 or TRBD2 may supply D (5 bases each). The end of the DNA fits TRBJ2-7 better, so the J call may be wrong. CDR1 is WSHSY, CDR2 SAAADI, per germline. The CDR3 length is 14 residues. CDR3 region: CASSDRGTPREQYF. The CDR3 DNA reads TGCGCCAGCAGTGATCGAGGGACCCCTCGCGAGCAGTACTTC.

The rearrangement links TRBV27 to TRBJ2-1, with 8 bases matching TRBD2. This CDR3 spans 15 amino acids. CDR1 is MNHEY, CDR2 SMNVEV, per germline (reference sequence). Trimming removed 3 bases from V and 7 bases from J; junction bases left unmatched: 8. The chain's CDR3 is CASSFFLAGTNEQFF. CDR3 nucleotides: TGTGCCAGCAGTTTTTTTCTAGCGGGTACGAATGAGCAGTTCTTC.

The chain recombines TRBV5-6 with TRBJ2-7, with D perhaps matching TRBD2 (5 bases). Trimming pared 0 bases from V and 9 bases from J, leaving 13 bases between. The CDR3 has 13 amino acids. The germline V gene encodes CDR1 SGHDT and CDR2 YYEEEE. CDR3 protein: CASSLEAGTVQYF. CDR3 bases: TGTGCCAGCAGCTTGGAGGCGGGCACAGTGCAGTACTTC.

The CDR3 here is CASPDHRDGYTF. The CDR3 DNA reads TGTGCCAGCCCGGACCATCGGGATGGCTACACCTTC. This chain connects TRBV6-5 to TRBJ1-2; no reliable D call. Trimming shortened V by 8 bases and J by 6 bases, and 13 bases separated the two germline ends. Germline lookup yields CDR1 MNHEY and CDR2 SVGAGI. The CDR3 is made up of 12 amino acids.

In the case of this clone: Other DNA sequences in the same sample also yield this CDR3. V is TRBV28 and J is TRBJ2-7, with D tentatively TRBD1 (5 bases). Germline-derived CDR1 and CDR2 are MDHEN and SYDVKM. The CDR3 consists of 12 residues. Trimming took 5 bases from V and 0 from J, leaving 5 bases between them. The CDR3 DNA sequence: TGTGCCAGCAGTGACAGCTCCTACGAGCAGTACTTC. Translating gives CASSDSSYEQYF. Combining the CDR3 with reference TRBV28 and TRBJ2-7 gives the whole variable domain DVKVTQSSRYLVKRTGEKVFLECVQDMDHENMFWYRQDPGLGLRLIYFSYDVKMKEKGDIPEGYSVSREKKERFSLILESASTNQTSMYLCASSDSSYEQYFGPGTRLTVT.

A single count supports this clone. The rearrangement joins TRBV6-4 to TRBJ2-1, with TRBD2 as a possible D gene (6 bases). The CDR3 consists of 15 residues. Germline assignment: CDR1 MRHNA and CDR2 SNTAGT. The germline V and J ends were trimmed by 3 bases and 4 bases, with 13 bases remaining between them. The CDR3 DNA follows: TGTGCCAGCAGTGATGAACTAGCAGGTTACAATGAGCAGTTCTTC. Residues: CASSDELAGYNEQFF.

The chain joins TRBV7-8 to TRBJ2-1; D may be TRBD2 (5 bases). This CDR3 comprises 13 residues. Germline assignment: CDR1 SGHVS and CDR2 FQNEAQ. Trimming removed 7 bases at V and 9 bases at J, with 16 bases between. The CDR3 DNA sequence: TGTGCCAGCACCCCCGGGATGGGGATTGAGCAGTTCTTC. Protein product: CASTPGMGIEQFF.

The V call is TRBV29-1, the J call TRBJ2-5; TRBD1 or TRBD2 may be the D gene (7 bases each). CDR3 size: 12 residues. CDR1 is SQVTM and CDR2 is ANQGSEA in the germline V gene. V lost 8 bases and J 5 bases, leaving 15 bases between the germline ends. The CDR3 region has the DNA TGCAGCATTAGACAGGGAGGGGAGACCCAGTACTTC. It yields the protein CSIRQGGETQYF.

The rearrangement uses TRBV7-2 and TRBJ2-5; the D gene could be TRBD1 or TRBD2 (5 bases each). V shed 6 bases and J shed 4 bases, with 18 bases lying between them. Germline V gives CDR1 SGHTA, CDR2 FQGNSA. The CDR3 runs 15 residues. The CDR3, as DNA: TGTGCCAGCAGAAAGTACGGGGACGGAGGAGAGACCCAGTACTTC. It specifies CASRKYGDGGETQYF.

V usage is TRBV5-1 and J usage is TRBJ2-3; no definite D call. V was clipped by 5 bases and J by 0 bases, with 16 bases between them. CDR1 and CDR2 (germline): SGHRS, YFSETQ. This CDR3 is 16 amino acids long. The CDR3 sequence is CASSFSTSSSTDTQYF. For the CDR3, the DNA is TGCGCCAGCAGTTTCAGTACAAGCTCTAGCACAGATACGCAGTATTTT.

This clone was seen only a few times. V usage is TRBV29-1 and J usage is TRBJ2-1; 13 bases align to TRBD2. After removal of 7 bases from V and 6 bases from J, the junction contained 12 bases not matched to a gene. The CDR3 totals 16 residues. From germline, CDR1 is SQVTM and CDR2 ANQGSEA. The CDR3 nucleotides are TGCAGCGCTCGGACTAGCGGGAGTTGGGCCCCCAATGAGCAGTTCTTC. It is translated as CSARTSGSWAPNEQFF.

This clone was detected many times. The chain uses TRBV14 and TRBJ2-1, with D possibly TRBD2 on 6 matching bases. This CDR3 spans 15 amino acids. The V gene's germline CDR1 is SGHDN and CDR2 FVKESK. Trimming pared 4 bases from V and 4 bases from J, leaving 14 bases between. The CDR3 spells CASSLLASGYNEQFF. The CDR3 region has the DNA TGTGCCAGCAGCCTCCTAGCGAGTGGTTACAATGAGCAGTTCTTC.

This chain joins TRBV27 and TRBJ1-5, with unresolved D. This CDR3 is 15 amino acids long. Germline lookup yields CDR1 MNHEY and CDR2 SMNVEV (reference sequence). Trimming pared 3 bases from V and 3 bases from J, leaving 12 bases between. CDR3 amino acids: CASSFRRTDNQPQHF. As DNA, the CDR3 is TGTGCCAGCAGTTTTCGCAGGACTGACAATCAGCCCCAGCATTTT.

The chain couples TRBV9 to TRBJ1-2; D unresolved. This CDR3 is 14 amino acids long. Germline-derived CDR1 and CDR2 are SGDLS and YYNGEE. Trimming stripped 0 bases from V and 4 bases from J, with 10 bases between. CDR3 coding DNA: TGTGCCAGCAGCGTAGACCCCATCTCCTATGGCTACACCTTC. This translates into CASSVDPISYGYTF.